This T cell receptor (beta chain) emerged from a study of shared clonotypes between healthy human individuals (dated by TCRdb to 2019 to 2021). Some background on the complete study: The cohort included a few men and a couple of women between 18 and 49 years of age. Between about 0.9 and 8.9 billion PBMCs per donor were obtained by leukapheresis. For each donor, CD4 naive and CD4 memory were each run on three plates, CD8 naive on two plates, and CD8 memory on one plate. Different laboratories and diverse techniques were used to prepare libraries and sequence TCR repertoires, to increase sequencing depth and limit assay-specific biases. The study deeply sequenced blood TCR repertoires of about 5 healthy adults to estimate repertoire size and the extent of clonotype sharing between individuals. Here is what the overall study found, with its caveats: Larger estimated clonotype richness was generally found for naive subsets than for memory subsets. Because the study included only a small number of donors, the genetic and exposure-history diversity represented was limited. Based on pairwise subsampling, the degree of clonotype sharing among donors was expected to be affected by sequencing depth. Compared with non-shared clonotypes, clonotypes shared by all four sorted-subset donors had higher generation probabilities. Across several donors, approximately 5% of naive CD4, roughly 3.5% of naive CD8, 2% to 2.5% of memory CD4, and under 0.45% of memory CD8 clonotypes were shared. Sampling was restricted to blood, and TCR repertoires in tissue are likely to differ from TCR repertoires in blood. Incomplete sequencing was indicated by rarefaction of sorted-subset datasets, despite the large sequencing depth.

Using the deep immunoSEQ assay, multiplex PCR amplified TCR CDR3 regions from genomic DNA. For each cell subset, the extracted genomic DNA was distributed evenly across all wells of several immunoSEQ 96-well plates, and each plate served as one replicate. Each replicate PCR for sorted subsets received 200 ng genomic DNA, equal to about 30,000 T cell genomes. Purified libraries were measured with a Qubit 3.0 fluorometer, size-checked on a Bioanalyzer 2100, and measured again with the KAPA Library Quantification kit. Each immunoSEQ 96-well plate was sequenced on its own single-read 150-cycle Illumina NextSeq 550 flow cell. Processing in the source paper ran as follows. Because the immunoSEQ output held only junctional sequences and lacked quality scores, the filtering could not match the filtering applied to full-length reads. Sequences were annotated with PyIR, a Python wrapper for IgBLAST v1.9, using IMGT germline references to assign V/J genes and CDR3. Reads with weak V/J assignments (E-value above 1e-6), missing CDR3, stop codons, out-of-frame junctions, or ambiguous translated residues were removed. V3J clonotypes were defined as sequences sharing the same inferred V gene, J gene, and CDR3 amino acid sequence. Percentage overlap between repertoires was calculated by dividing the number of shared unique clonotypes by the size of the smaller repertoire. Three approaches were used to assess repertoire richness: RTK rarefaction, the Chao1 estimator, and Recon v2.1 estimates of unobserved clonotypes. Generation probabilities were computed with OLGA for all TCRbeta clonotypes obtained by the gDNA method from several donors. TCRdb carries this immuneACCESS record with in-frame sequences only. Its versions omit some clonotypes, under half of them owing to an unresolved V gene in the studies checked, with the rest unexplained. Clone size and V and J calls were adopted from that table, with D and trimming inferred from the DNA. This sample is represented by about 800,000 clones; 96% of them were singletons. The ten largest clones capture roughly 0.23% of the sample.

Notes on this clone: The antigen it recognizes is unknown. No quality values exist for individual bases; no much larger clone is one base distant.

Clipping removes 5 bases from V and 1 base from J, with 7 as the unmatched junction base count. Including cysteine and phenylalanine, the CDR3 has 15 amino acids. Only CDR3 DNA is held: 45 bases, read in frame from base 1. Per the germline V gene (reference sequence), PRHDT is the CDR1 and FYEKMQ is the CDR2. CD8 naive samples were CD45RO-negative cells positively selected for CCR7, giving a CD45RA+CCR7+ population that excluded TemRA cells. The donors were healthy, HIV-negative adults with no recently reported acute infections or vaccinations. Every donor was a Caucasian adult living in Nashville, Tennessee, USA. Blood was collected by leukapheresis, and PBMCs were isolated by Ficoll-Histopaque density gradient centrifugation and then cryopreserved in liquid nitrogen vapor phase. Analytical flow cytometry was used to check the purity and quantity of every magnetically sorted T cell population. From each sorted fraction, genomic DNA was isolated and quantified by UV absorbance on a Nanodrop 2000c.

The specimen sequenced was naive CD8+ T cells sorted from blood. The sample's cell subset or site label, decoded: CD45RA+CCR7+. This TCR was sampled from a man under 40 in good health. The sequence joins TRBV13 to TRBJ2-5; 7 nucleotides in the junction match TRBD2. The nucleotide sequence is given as TGTGCCAGCAGCGCGACCCTAGCGGCCCAAGAGACCCAGTACTTC. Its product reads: CASSATLAAQETQYF.